This T cell receptor beta chain was found in a study of long-term antiretroviral therapy in people with HIV. Study-wide findings and caveats: Blood collection from about 2003 to 2018 possibly occurred under older ART regimens. Post-ART samples showed increased diversity that remained below transplant donor control levels.

As regards this clone: Its specificity is not known.

Among participants with HIV, every one received treatment in the United States. The assay, immunoSEQ v3.0, was run at survey level. Per-sample targets for sequencing were 40,000-50,000 T-cell genomes. TCRdb's table, derived via immunoSEQ multiplex PCR, lists solely in-frame clones and lacks some. The profile shows some 20,000 clones, about 77% of them singletons. This CDR3 has 14 residues. From germline, CDR1 is SGHTA and CDR2 FQGNSA. V dropped 5 bases and J dropped 1 base, with 9 bases sitting between them. This rearrangement joins TRBV7-2 to TRBJ1-5; D may be TRBD1 (5 bases). Sequences were derived from unsorted PBMCs, sampled at the start of antiretroviral therapy, before treatment. This receptor was identified in a middle-aged woman with HIV. In DNA form, the CDR3 reads TGTGCCAGCAGCCCCGGGGGGAGCAATCAGCCCCAGCATTTT. Translated, it gives CASSPGGSNQPQHF.